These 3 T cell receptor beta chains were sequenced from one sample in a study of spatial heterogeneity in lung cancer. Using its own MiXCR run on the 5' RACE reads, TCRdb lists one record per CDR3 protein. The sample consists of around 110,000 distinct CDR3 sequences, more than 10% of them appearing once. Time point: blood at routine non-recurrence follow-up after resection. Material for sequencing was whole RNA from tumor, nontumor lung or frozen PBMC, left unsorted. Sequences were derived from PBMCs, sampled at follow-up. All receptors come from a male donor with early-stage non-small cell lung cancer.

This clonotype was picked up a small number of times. CDR3 DNA: TGTGCCAGCAGCCCCCCCTCGGCGCGTGGACTGTTTTTT. This sequence encodes CASSPPSARGLFF. The J gene is TRBJ1-4, the V gene TRBV3-1, with D hard to call. The germline gives CDR1 LGHDT, CDR2 YNNKEL (reference sequence). The V and J ends lost 4 bases and 13 bases respectively, with 16 bases between them. This CDR3 region has 13 residues.

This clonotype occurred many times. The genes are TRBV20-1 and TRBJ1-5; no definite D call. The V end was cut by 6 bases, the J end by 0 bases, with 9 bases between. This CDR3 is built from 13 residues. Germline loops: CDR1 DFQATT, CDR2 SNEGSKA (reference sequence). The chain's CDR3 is CSARGDSNQPQHF. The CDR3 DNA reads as TGCAGTGCCCGCGGGGATAGCAATCAGCCCCAGCATTTT.

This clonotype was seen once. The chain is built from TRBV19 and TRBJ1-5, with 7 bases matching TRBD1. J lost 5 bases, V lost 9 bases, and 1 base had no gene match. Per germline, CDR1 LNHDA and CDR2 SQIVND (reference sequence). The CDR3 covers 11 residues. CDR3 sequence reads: CASRGDQPQHF. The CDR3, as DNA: TGTGCCAGCAGGGGGGATCAGCCCCAGCATTTT.